The 16 T cell receptor beta chains in this list originate from one sample, sequenced in a study of blood T cell repertoires in COVID-19. This table comes from immunoSEQ multiplex PCR, and its TCRdb copy is limited to in-frame clones, with some not included. Among approximately 110,000 clones, around 84% were seen once, and the ten largest hold over 7.5%. Sequencing was performed on peripheral blood. These receptors were taken from a woman aged 35 to 49 with acute or convalescent COVID-19.

The V call is TRBV7-9, the J call TRBJ1-2; D possibly corresponds to TRBD1 (6 bases). The CDR3 spans 15 residues. V shed 4 bases and J shed 0 bases, with 12 bases lying between them. Germline CDR1 SEHNR, CDR2 FQNEAQ (reference sequence). The chain's CDR3 is CASSSTGFANYGYTF. CDR3 DNA: TGTGCCAGCAGCTCCACAGGGTTTGCTAACTATGGCTACACCTTC.

The chain combines TRBV12-5 with TRBJ2-7; no definite D call. Trimming took 6 bases from V and 0 from J, leaving 27 bases between them. The CDR3 runs 19 residues. In germline, CDR1 is LGHNT, CDR2 FRNRAP. Here the CDR3 reads CASGPKTHLSGSYSYEQYF. Here the CDR3 DNA reads TGTGCTAGTGGCCCGAAAACCCACCTGTCAGGATCCTACTCCTACGAGCAGTACTTC.

The rearrangement links TRBV5-1 to TRBJ2-1, with 8 bases that match TRBD2. The germline V gene has CDR1 SGHRS and CDR2 YFSETQ. This CDR3 is built from 18 residues. J gave up 8 bases and V 0 bases, and 16 bases lay outside the gene matches. CDR3 sequence: CASSLARPGTSFHHEQFF. The CDR3 nucleotides are TGCGCCAGCAGCTTGGCCCGGCCGGGGACTAGTTTCCATCATGAGCAGTTCTTC.

The chain couples TRBV7-2 to TRBJ1-5; 8 nucleotides align to TRBD1. Germline V lookup: CDR1 SGHTA, CDR2 FQGNSA. The CDR3 length is 14 residues. Trimming cost V 4 bases and J 2 bases; bases outside gene matches: 1. The CDR3 DNA is TGTGCCAGCAGCTCAGGGGGCCGCAATCAGCCCCAGCATTTT. It yields the protein CASSSGGRNQPQHF.

The chain combines TRBV18 with TRBJ2-7, with 7 bases that match TRBD2. Germline CDR1 is KGHSH and CDR2 is LQKENI. V gave up 0 bases and J gave up 6 bases; unmatched junction bases: 8. The CDR3 is made up of 15 amino acids. DNA for the CDR3: TGTGCCAGCTCACCACCGAGCGGGGCACCCGTCGAGCAGTACTTC. This translates into CASSPPSGAPVEQYF. Full variable domain (rest looked up from reference TRBV18 and TRBJ2-7): NAGVMQNPRHLVRRRGQEARLRCSPMKGHSHVYWYRQLPEEGLKFMVYLQKENIIDESGMPKERFSAEFPKEGPSILRIQQVVRGDSAAYFCASSPPSGAPVEQYFGPGTRLTVT.

The chain combines TRBV6-2 or TRBV6-3 with TRBJ2-5; D might be TRBD2 (5 bases). The CDR3 runs to 15 residues. Germline V lookup: CDR1 MNHEY, CDR2 SVGEGT. V lost 1 base and J 5 bases, leaving 14 bases between the germline ends. CDR3 loop: CASSYLGLEVETQYF. CDR3 DNA: TGTGCCAGCAGTTACTTGGGTCTGGAGGTTGAGACCCAGTACTTC.

The V gene is TRBV7-9, the J gene TRBJ2-2; 7 bases are a match to TRBD1. CDR1 SEHNR and CDR2 FQNEAQ come from the germline V gene (reference sequence). The CDR3 covers 15 residues. V lost 6 bases and J lost 4; bases outside the gene matches: 8. The CDR3 bases are TGTGCCAGCAGACGCTGGGACAGCCCCACCGGGGAGCTGTTTTTT. This encodes CASRRWDSPTGELFF.

In DNA, the CDR3 is TGCGCCAGCAGCTTGGCCATCGGGGAGACCCAGTACTTC. Translation: CASSLAIGETQYF. The chain joins TRBV5-1 to TRBJ2-5; D gene uncertain. The germline V gene encodes CDR1 SGHRS and CDR2 YFSETQ. V was clipped by 0 bases and J by 5 bases, with 8 bases between them. The length of the CDR3 is 13 residues.

V is TRBV15 and J is TRBJ2-6; 8 nucleotides line up with TRBD1. V dropped 2 bases and J dropped 4; count of bases not matched to a gene: 4. Germline CDR1 reads LNHNV; CDR2 reads YYDKDF (reference sequence). This CDR3 spans 16 amino acids. This CDR3 is CATSRPRGQGANVLTF. CDR3 bases: TGTGCCACCAGCAGACCCAGGGGGCAGGGGGCCAACGTCCTGACTTTC.

The CDR3 bases are TGTGCCAGCAGCTTATACCCTTACAGGGGAACTAATGAAAAACTGTTTTTT. This translates into CASSLYPYRGTNEKLFF. The chain carries TRBV7-9 and TRBJ1-4; 7 bases align to TRBD1. This CDR3 contains 17 residues. The V gene's germline CDR1 is SEHNR and CDR2 FQNEAQ (reference sequence). Germline trimming cut 2 bases from V and 1 base from J; bases unmatched to any gene: 7.

The J gene is TRBJ1-5, the V gene TRBV2; TRBD1 agrees at 7 bases. The germline V gene encodes CDR1 SNHLY and CDR2 FYNNEI. This CDR3 contains 14 residues. The ends lost 6 bases at V and 3 bases at J; junction bases unmatched: 5. The CDR3 sequence is CASRETGNNQPQHF. In DNA, the CDR3 is TGTGCCAGCAGGGAGACAGGGAACAATCAGCCCCAGCATTTT.

A few counts support this clone. The chain uses TRBV7-8 and TRBJ2-1; perhaps TRBD2 as D (6 bases). This CDR3 is built from 14 residues. The ends were cut back, 7 bases at V and 6 bases at J, with 16 bases in the middle. Germline CDR1 is SGHVS and CDR2 is FQNEAQ. This chain's CDR3 is CASITLGSGNEQFF. The CDR3 region has the DNA TGTGCCAGCATCACGCTGGGTAGCGGCAATGAGCAGTTCTTC.

This chain joins TRBV9 and TRBJ1-6; no clear D. The CDR3 contains 13 residues. Germline V gene data show CDR1 as SGDLS and CDR2 as YYNGEE. V was trimmed by 0 bases and J by 8 bases, leaving 6 bases between them. CDR3 loop: CASSVARDSPLHF. CDR3 nucleotides: TGTGCCAGCAGCGTAGCTCGGGATTCACCCCTCCACTTT.

The chain employs TRBV19 and TRBJ2-2, with 8 bases fitting TRBD2. J gave up 5 bases and V 9 bases, and 8 bases lay outside the gene matches. Germline V gene sequence: CDR1 LNHDA, CDR2 SQIVND (reference sequence). This CDR3 contains 14 residues. The CDR3 loop reads CASISSGGTGELFF. The DNA for the CDR3 is TGTGCCAGCATTTCGTCGGGGGGGACCGGGGAGCTGTTTTTT.

This chain uses TRBV19 with TRBJ1-1; 10 nucleotides agree with TRBD1. Germline CDR1 reads LNHDA; CDR2 reads SQIVND (reference sequence). Losses at the gene ends were 5 bases for V and 4 bases for J; bases not matched to a gene: 10. This CDR3 region has 16 residues. CDR3: CASSAFTGTGATEAFF. The CDR3 nucleotides read TGTGCCAGTAGTGCTTTTACCGGGACAGGGGCCACTGAAGCTTTCTTT.

The chain uses TRBV9 and TRBJ2-4; tentative D call: TRBD2 (6 bases). Germline CDR1 and CDR2: SGDLS and YYNGEE. V was clipped by 3 bases and J by 0 bases, with 7 bases between them. CDR3 length: 14 residues. CDR3 protein: CASSAGGAKNIQYF. The CDR3 region has the DNA TGTGCCAGCAGCGCCGGGGGAGCCAAAAACATTCAGTACTTC.